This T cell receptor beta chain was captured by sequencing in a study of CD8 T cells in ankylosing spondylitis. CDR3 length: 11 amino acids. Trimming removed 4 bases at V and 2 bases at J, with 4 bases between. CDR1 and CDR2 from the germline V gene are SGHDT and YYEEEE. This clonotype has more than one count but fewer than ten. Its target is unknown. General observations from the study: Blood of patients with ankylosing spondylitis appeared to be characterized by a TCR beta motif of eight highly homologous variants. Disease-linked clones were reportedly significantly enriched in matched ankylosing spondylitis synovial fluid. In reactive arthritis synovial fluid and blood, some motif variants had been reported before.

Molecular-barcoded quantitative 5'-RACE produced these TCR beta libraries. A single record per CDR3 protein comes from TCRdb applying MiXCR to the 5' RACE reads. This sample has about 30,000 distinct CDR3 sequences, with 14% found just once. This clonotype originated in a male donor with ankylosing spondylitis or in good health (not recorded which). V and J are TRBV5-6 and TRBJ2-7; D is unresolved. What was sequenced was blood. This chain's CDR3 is CASSLAYEQYF. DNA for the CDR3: TGTGCCAGCAGCCTAGCCTACGAGCAGTACTTC.